The text below deals with one T cell receptor beta chain. The table came from immunoSEQ multiplex PCR; TCRdb's copy has only in-frame clones and leaves some out. The table lists 250,000 to 300,000 clones, approximately 91% of them singletons. The CDR3 has 15 amino acids. The V and J ends lost 0 bases and 6 bases, in that order; junction bases with no gene match: 3. Per germline, CDR1 GTSNPN and CDR2 SVGIG (reference sequence). These data belong to a study of blood T cell repertoires in COVID-19. Material for sequencing was PBMCs or T cells enriched from blood (not recorded which). This clonotype originated in a woman in her 30s who had recovered from COVID-19. V is TRBV30 and J is TRBJ2-2; 11 bases match TRBD2. DNA for the CDR3: TGTGCCTGGAGTGTAATACTAGCGGGAGCCGGGGAGCTGTTTTTT. Translation gives CAWSVILAGAGELFF.